This is a list of T cell receptor beta chains from one sample in a study of blood T cell repertoires in COVID-19. Clones were sequenced by immunoSEQ multiplex PCR, and TCRdb holds only the in-frame ones, with some missing. The table includes 62,000 or so clones, about 70% detected once. Source material: peripheral blood. These receptors all stem from a human donor in a cohort sampled during active COVID-19. The CDR3 runs from the conserved cysteine through the conserved F or W. Fields, in order: J gene, D gene, V gene, clone size, CDR3 DNA, CDR3 protein. A D gene is named only where the DNA matches it firmly. Clone sizes are given selectively: once, few, many, or a class where the clone is expanded.

TRBJ2-5	TRBD2	TRBV5-1	.	TGCGCCAGCAACCAAGGGACTAGCGGGGGGGCTTTAGAGACCCAGTACTTC	CASNQGTSGGALETQYF
TRBJ2-7	.	TRBV19	.	TGTGCCAGTAGTTTGGGCTCACTCTACGAGCAGTACTTC	CASSLGSLYEQYF
TRBJ2-7	TRBD1	TRBV11-2	.	TGTGCCAGCAGCGCATCGGGACAGCGCGTAGGGTACGAGCAGTACTTC	CASSASGQRVGYEQYF
TRBJ1-2	.	TRBV21-1	.	TGTGCCAGCAGCAAATGCGACAGGGGAGTCTATGGCTACACCTTC	CASSKCDRGVYGYTF
TRBJ2-7	.	TRBV30	.	TGTGCCTGGAGCCCCCCCGCCTACGAGCAGTACTTC	CAWSPPAYEQYF
TRBJ1-6	TRBD1	TRBV19	.	TGTGCCAGTAGTCCGACAGGGGCAAACTCACCCCTCCACTTT	CASSPTGANSPLHF
TRBJ2-4	.	TRBV5-5	.	TGTGCCAGCAGCTTCATGGGGGACACCGAAAACATTCAGTACTTC	CASSFMGDTENIQYF
TRBJ2-2	.	TRBV6-2/TRBV6-3	.	TGTGCCAGCAGTTACGCGGGGCCCAGAGGGGAGCTGTTTTTT	CASSYAGPRGELFF
TRBJ1-1	TRBD1	TRBV4-1	.	TGCGCCAGCAGCCAAGATTTTCGCACTGGACAGGAGTTTGAAGCTTTCTTT	CASSQDFRTGQEFEAFF
TRBJ2-1	.	TRBV6-1	.	TGTGCCAGCAGTGGAGCTACGGGACAATCTTTCATCGAGCAGTTCTTC	CASSGATGQSFIEQFF
TRBJ2-5	.	TRBV4-2	few	TGTGCCAGCAGCCAAGAGGGGCGTCAAGAGACCCAGTACTTC	CASSQEGRQETQYF
TRBJ2-7	TRBD2	TRBV7-2	.	TGTGCCAGCAGCTTCCTAGCGGGGAGCACCTACGAGCAGTACTTC	CASSFLAGSTYEQYF
TRBJ2-2	TRBD1	TRBV5-6	once	TGTGCCAGCAAAGGGGGCGTTCGCACCGGGGAGCTGTTTTTT	CASKGGVRTGELFF
TRBJ1-1	TRBD1	TRBV15	.	TGTGCCACCAGCAGCCTTCTGGACAGGGTCGACACTGAAGCTTTCTTT	CATSSLLDRVDTEAFF
TRBJ2-7	.	TRBV4-2	.	TGTGCCAGCGGAACTTGGGGAGGTGTCGGGGAGCAGTACTTC	CASGTWGGVGEQYF
TRBJ2-7	.	TRBV5-6	once	TGTGCCAGCAGCTCAGGGTCCTACGAGCAGTACTTC	CASSSGSYEQYF
TRBJ1-6	.	TRBV11-3	once	TGTGCCAGCAGTGACAACTATAATTCACCCCTCCACTTT	CASSDNYNSPLHF
TRBJ2-7	.	TRBV5-1	.	TGCGCCAGCAGCTTGGAGGGAGACTACGAGCAGTACTTC	CASSLEGDYEQYF
TRBJ2-7	.	TRBV30	.	TGTGCCTGGAGTGCGACAGGTACCTACGAGCAGTACTTC	CAWSATGTYEQYF
TRBJ1-2	.	TRBV19	.	TGTGCCAGTAGCGACTCCCACTATGGCTACACCTTC	CASSDSHYGYTF
TRBJ1-1	.	TRBV6-5	.	TGTGCCAGCAGTTACACCGCAGGGAACACTGAAGCTTTCTTT	CASSYTAGNTEAFF
TRBJ1-3	.	TRBV4-1	.	TGCGCCAGCAGCCAAAGTTGGACAGTGAGCGGAAACACCATATATTTT	CASSQSWTVSGNTIYF
TRBJ2-3	.	TRBV7-2	.	TGTGCCAGCAGCCCCGAGCGGATACGCACAGATACGCAGTATTTT	CASSPERIRTDTQYF
TRBJ2-3	.	TRBV9	.	TGTGCCAGCAGCGTAGGGACACCTAGCACAGATACGCAGTATTTT	CASSVGTPSTDTQYF
TRBJ2-3	.	TRBV5-8	.	TGTGCCAGCAGCATAAGGGGTGATACGCAGTATTTT	CASSIRGDTQYF
TRBJ2-2	.	TRBV18	.	TGTGCCAGCTCACCTTCGATCAGCGACACCGGGGAGCTGTTTTTT	CASSPSISDTGELFF
TRBJ2-3	TRBD2	TRBV4-2	.	TGTGCCAGCAGCCAACTCGCAATCTCCGGGACTAGCGGGGGGTCTAGAGATACGCAGTATTTT	CASSQLAISGTSGGSRDTQYF
TRBJ1-5	TRBD1	TRBV7-6	.	TGTGCCAGCAGCTTAGGAACAGGGGGCAATCAGCCCCAGCATTTT	CASSLGTGGNQPQHF
TRBJ1-5	TRBD1	TRBV7-2	few	TGTGCCAGCAGCCCGACAGGGGGCAATCAGCCCCAGCATTTT	CASSPTGGNQPQHF
TRBJ2-2	.	TRBV7-8	.	TGTGCCAGCAGCTTATTATCGAACACCGGGGAGCTGTTTTTT	CASSLLSNTGELFF
TRBJ1-4	TRBD1	TRBV19	.	TGTGCCAGTAGTCCCCAGGGGGCTAAGGAAAAACTGTTTTTT	CASSPQGAKEKLFF
TRBJ2-5	TRBD2	TRBV2	.	TGTGCCAGCAGTGGGCGGGGGGGCTTCAGCGAGACCCAGTACTTC	CASSGRGGFSETQYF
TRBJ1-1	.	TRBV14	.	TGTGCCAGCAGCCGCCGACAGCAGCAATTCGGGTCTGAAGCTTTCTTT	CASSRRQQQFGSEAFF
TRBJ2-3	TRBD1	TRBV24-1	.	TGTGCCACCAGTGATTTCGGGACAGGGTCGGGAGATACGCAGTATTTT	CATSDFGTGSGDTQYF
TRBJ1-5	.	TRBV5-6	.	TGTGCCAGCAGCTTCAGGGATGGCAATCAGCCCCAGCATTTT	CASSFRDGNQPQHF
TRBJ1-6	TRBD1	TRBV30	few	TGTGCCTGGAGTGTACCGGACAGGGGTAATTCACCCCTCCACTTT	CAWSVPDRGNSPLHF
TRBJ2-7	TRBD2	TRBV4-1	.	TGCGCCAGCAGCCATACTAGCGTTGGGGCCTACGAGCAGTACTTC	CASSHTSVGAYEQYF
TRBJ2-3	TRBD1	TRBV7-2	few	TGTGCCAGCAGCGACCGACAGGGGTTGGTTGCAGATACGCAGTATTTT	CASSDRQGLVADTQYF
TRBJ1-4	.	TRBV2	once	TGTGCCACCTCCGGGGGACGATATGAAAAACTGTTTTTT	CATSGGRYEKLFF
TRBJ1-5	TRBD1	TRBV5-6	.	TGTGCCAGCAGCTTGGGTCCAGGGGGCCAGCAGCCCCAGCATTTT	CASSLGPGGQQPQHF
TRBJ1-1	.	TRBV30	.	TGTGCCTGGAGTGTTAGGAGGGCCCTGTGGGCTGAAGCTTTCTTT	CAWSVRRALWAEAFF
TRBJ2-4	.	TRBV4-3	.	TGCGCCAGCAGCCAAGGCCATGGGGGGTTGTCCAAAAACATTCAGTACTTC	CASSQGHGGLSKNIQYF
TRBJ2-1	TRBD2	TRBV19	.	TGTGCCAGTAGTACTCAGCGGGGGGCCGGCGACAATGAGCAGTTCTTC	CASSTQRGAGDNEQFF
TRBJ2-3	TRBD2	TRBV5-6	.	TGTGCCAGCAGCTTAAGCGGGGCGGAGGATACGCAGTATTTT	CASSLSGAEDTQYF
TRBJ1-6	.	TRBV3-1/TRBV3-2	.	TGTGCCAGCAGCCAAGTGGGGGACTGGAAGAATTCACCCCTCCACTTT	CASSQVGDWKNSPLHF
TRBJ2-2	TRBD2	TRBV19	.	TGTGCCAGTACGAGACTAGCGGGGGCGATCGGGGAGCTGTTTTTT	CASTRLAGAIGELFF
TRBJ1-1	TRBD1	TRBV7-8	.	TGTGCCAGCAGCTTGTTCGTGACAGGGCTGAACACTGAAGCTTTCTTT	CASSLFVTGLNTEAFF
TRBJ2-7	TRBD1	TRBV30	.	TGTGCCTGGAGTGTACCAGGACAGGGTCGCGAGCAGTACTTC	CAWSVPGQGREQYF
TRBJ1-5	TRBD1	TRBV10-3	.	TGTGCCATCAGTTCGGACAGGGGAGGTCAGCCCCAGCATTTT	CAISSDRGGQPQHF
TRBJ2-3	.	TRBV18	once	TGTGCCAGCTCACCAATGCTTGGGACATACACAGATACGCAGTATTTT	CASSPMLGTYTDTQYF
TRBJ2-2	.	TRBV6-2/TRBV6-3	.	TGTGCCAGCAGTTACGACGGGACACCCACAGGGGAGCTGTTTTTT	CASSYDGTPTGELFF
TRBJ1-5	.	TRBV19	.	TGTGCCAGTAGTAGGCAGGCAGCCAATCAGCCCCAGCATTTT	CASSRQAANQPQHF
TRBJ2-5	TRBD2	TRBV28	.	TGTGCCAGCAGTGGGACTAGCGGGGGTCAAGAGACCCAGTACTTC	CASSGTSGGQETQYF